This T cell receptor (beta chain) emerged from a study of blood T cell repertoires in COVID-19. Study-level background: COVID-19 samples from acute and convalescent phases originated in the United States, Italy and Spain. PBMCs, B-cell-depleted T cells, or T cells were the source of the cDNA or gDNA that made up the material.

Per the study methods: Nucleated cell counts were estimated from reference gene primer amplification. Measured with immunoSEQ multiplex PCR; TCRdb has only the in-frame clones, and not every one. For V, J and clone size, that table is used; D and trimming come from the DNA. The data show roughly 17,000 clones, roughly nine tenths seen once. V lost 0 bases and J lost 7; bases outside the gene matches: 6. The CDR3 covers 16 residues. Germline V gene lookup returns CDR1 LNHNV and CDR2 YYDKDF (reference sequence). The specimen was peripheral blood. The clonotype was recovered from a human donor in a cohort sampled during active COVID-19. This rearrangement joins TRBV15 to TRBJ2-1; 10 positions agree with TRBD2. This CDR3 is CATSRDRGTSVNEQFF. Here the CDR3 DNA reads TGTGCCACCAGCAGAGACCGAGGGACTAGCGTGAATGAGCAGTTCTTC.